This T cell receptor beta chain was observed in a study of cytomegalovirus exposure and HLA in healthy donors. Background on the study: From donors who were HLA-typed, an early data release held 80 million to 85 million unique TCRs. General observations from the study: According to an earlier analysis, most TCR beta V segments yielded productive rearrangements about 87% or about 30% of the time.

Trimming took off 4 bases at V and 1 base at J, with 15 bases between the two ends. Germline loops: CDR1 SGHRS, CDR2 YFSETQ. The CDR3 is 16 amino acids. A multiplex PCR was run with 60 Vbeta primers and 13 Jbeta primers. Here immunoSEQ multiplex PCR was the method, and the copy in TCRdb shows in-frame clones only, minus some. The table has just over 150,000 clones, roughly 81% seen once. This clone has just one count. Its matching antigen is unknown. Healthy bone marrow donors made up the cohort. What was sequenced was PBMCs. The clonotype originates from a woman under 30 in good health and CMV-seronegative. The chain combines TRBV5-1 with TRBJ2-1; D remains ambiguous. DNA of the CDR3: TGCGCCAGCAGCCCGCCCGGTATCGGTTCCTACAATGAGCAGTTCTTC. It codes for CASSPPGIGSYNEQFF.